Sequencing of this T cell receptor (beta chain) was carried out in a study of shared clonotypes between healthy human individuals. For the study at large: For every donor, three CD4 naive, three CD4 memory, two CD8 naive and one CD8 memory plates were used.

With respect to this clone: Antigen unknown.

In the naive CD8 group, cells lacked CD45RO and were positively selected for CCR7, so terminally differentiated effector memory CD45RA+ cells were left out. Authors' processing steps: ImmunoSEQ output held junction-only sequences without quality scores, so filtering differed. Repertoires were generated with immunoSEQ multiplex PCR, while TCRdb's copy carries only in-frame clones and drops some. V and J calls and clone size come straight from that table; D and trimming were deduced from the DNA. This table holds approximately 740,000 clones, more than 85% found once. Whole-study results and caveats: The four-donor shared clonotypes exceeded non-shared clonotypes in generation probability, with non-shared ones scoring lower. For naive CD4 cells, roughly 4.6% of clonotypes were shared across a few donors.

CDR3 length: 17 residues. CDR1 is SEHNR and CDR2 is FQNEAQ in the germline V gene (reference sequence). Trimming left V 4 bases short and J 1 base short, with 18 bases between. V is TRBV7-9 and J is TRBJ2-3; TRBD1 or TRBD2 may be the D gene (5 bases each). The source material was naive CD8+ T cells sorted from blood. The TCR sequence derives from a man aged 25-40 years in good health. CDR3: CASSSSGLGLGTDTQYF. CDR3 bases: TGTGCCAGCAGCTCCTCGGGGCTCGGGCTGGGCACAGATACGCAGTATTTT.